This TCR beta chain is drawn from a study of blood T cell repertoires in COVID-19. Whole-study context: The cDNA or gDNA used as material had been derived from T cells, B-cell-depleted T cells, or PBMCs.

The table lists this clone with a few counts. The germline V gene encodes CDR1 SQVTM and CDR2 ANQGSEA. Deletions cut 7 bases from V and 8 bases from J, with 26 bases between. The CDR3 loop spans 15 amino acids. The repertoire was sequenced with immunoSEQ multiplex PCR; TCRdb's copy has only in-frame clones and lacks some. The data contain around 92,000 clones, around 88% of them singletons. The chain recombines TRBV29-1 with TRBJ1-2; D is perhaps TRBD1 (5 bases). The source material was peripheral blood. The receptor comes from a human donor in a cohort sampled during active COVID-19. The CDR3 reads CSAAPPEGVSGGYTF. In DNA form, the CDR3 reads TGCAGCGCCGCCCCCCCTGAAGGGGTTTCTGGGGGCTACACCTTC.